This T cell receptor (beta chain) was profiled in a study of cytomegalovirus exposure and HLA in healthy donors. Here immunoSEQ multiplex PCR was the method, and the copy in TCRdb shows in-frame clones only, minus some. The table lists 140,000 or so clones, about nine tenths of them singletons. The source is a man aged 18 to 29 in good health and CMV-seronegative. The sample taken for sequencing was PBMCs.

CDR3 coding DNA: TGTGCCAGCTCACCAAGCCGTGGGGGGGCGCAGGTCGAGCAGTACTTC. It codes for CASSPSRGGAQVEQYF. V is TRBV18 and J is TRBJ2-7; D possibly corresponds to TRBD2 (7 bases). Germline assignment: CDR1 KGHSH and CDR2 LQKENI. This CDR3 has 16 residues. Between the trimmed V and J ends, which lost 2 bases and 6 bases, there was a span of 20 bases. Combining the CDR3 with reference TRBV18 and TRBJ2-7 gives the whole variable domain NAGVMQNPRHLVRRRGQEARLRCSPMKGHSHVYWYRQLPEEGLKFMVYLQKENIIDESGMPKERFSAEFPKEGPSILRIQQVVRGDSAAYFCASSPSRGGAQVEQYFGPGTRLTVT.